The clone carrying this T cell receptor (beta chain) has a handful of counts. Antigen: not known. This sample stems from a study of T cells in Graves' hyperthyroidism and ophthalmopathy. Notes on the study in general: Blood shared most expanded thyroid clonotypes above 0.001.

The CDR3 has 15 residues. Germline CDR1 reads DFQATT; CDR2 reads SNEGSKA (reference sequence). Trimming shortened V by 3 bases and J by 4 bases, and 18 bases separated the two germline ends. Exclusion followed for patients with uncontrolled infection, other autoimmune disease, pregnancy or lactation. PBMCs came from around 9.7 ml fresh peripheral blood. The TCR beta CDR3 regions underwent amplification using RNA transcripts as the source. First-round RT-PCR of the TCR CDR3 relied on the HTBI primer set. Each CDR3 protein gets one entry after TCRdb re-called the multiplex PCR reads with MiXCR. The sample lists about 320,000 distinct CDR3 sequences, around 16% occurring once.

Sequenced: blood. The genes are TRBV20-1 and TRBJ1-1; D may be TRBD1 (5 bases). The TCR comes from a man younger than 40 with Graves' hyperthyroidism. CDR3 coding DNA: TGCAGTGCTAGGCCCAGGAGGGGCGCGGGCACTGAAGCTTTCTTT. This encodes CSARPRRGAGTEAFF.